This TCR beta chain was identified during a study of shared clonotypes between healthy human individuals. Overall study context: The study enrolled two women and a few men aged 18 to 49.

About this clone: Its specificity is unknown.

V dropped 2 bases and J dropped 4 bases, with 13 bases sitting between them. The CDR3 runs 15 residues. Germline-derived CDR1 and CDR2 are MDHEN and SYDVKM. Original handling: Junction-only immunoSEQ data arrived without quality scores, meaning filtering differed. The protocol was immunoSEQ multiplex PCR, while the TCRdb copy is restricted to in-frame clones and leaves out a portion. From that table come the V and J calls and clone size; the DNA was used to work out D and trimming. The sample includes fewer than 3 million clones, 80% to 95% of them seen just once. General study results and limits: Estimated clonotype richness was generally higher in naive than memory subsets. Rarefaction gave evidence that sorted-subset sequencing remained incomplete despite large depth.

Sequencing was done on a sample of naive CD4+ T cells from PBMCs. Subset indicated: CD45RA+ positively selected. The source of this sequence is a man between 18 and 35 years old in good health. Some clones in this sample may be carry-over from other donors' samples. The V and J genes are TRBV28 and TRBJ2-3; D is possibly TRBD2 (7 bases). This CDR3 reads CASSLGGGAPDTQYF. The CDR3 DNA reads TGTGCCAGCAGTTTAGGTGGGGGGGCACCAGATACGCAGTATTTT.